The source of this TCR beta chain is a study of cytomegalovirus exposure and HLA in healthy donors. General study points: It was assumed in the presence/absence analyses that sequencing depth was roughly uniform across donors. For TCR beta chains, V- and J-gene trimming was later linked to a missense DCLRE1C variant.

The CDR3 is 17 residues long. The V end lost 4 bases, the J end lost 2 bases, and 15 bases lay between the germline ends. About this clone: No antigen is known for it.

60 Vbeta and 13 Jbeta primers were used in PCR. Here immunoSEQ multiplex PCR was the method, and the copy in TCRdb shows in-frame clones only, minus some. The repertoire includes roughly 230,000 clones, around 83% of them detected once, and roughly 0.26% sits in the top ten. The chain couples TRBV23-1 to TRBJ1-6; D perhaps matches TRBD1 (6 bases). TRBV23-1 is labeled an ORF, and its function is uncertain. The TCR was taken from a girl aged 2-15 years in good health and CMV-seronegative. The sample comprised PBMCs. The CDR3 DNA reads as TGCGCCAGCAGTCCGTACAGGGAGAATACCTATAATTCACCCCTCCACTTT. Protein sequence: CASSPYRENTYNSPLHF.